This TCR beta chain emerged from a study of regulatory T cells in long-lasting Graves disease (dated by TCRdb to the early 2020s). Regarding the complete study: Persistent Graves' disease was defined as persistently positive TSH receptor autoantibodies together with antithyroid drug treatment for over 5 years. Persistent Graves' disease patients were compared with newly diagnosed Graves' disease patients by peripheral blood TCR sequencing and RNA sequencing. A total of roughly 35 samples underwent TCR sequencing: 13 from persistent and about 20 from newly diagnosed Graves' disease patients. Persistent Graves' disease patients in the clinical cohort had taken antithyroid drugs for 9 to 11 years on average. The study was conducted in China and was registered as a clinical trial. What the authors observed across the whole study: More public clonotypes were shared among persistent patients (2,741) than among newly diagnosed patients (roughly 960). The authors acknowledged the small sample size as a limitation that may reduce accuracy. Only the TCR beta chain was sequenced and analyzed. TRBV28, TRBJ1-2 and TRBJ2-5 were preferentially used in persistent disease, while TRBV20-1 and TRBJ2-1 were favored in newly diagnosed disease. Lower TCR Shannon entropy and fewer highly expanded clones were observed in persistent Graves' disease patients than in newly diagnosed patients, which suggested clonal expansion. Because the primary lesion, thyroid tissue, could not be accessed, the study looked at peripheral blood alone.

Library preparation used multiplex PCR. The sequencing machine was an Illumina HiSeq 4000. TCR beta libraries were built with iRepertoire HTBI primers and Arm-PCR amplification of CDR3 regions. PCR products were gel purified before sequencing. For the original study's pipeline: Across samples, some 62 TRBV and over 11 TRBJ segments were identified and used for gene usage analysis of CDR3 amino acid clonotypes. COPE and FqMerger were used to merge the filtered high-quality paired reads into contigs. Contigs were aligned with BLAST to IMGT TRBV, TRBD and TRBJ reference genes, and CDR3 was defined per IMGT. Highly expanded clones were defined as clonotypes with a frequency above 0.1%. Repertoire diversity was measured by Shannon entropy, and V-J evenness by the Gini coefficient. Clonotypes shared by more than one individual were considered public. TCRdb applied fastp at Q25 and MiXCR to the public reads, then kept only in-frame beta chains. Entries are consolidated by CDR3 protein sequence, retaining the most common genes and DNA. The V and J calls here are based on TCRdb, not the publication. The sample table lists 500,000 to 800,000 distinct CDR3 sequences, around 32% of them with a count of one. The leading ten clones occupy 42% of the sample.

Its CDR3 holds 15 amino acids, cysteine through phenylalanine. Just the 45-base CDR3 DNA is kept, in frame starting at base 1. Relative to germline, V is 2 bases shorter and J is 1 base shorter, with 10 bases between their ends. CDR1 and CDR2, per the germline V gene, are SGDLS and YYNGEE. The time point label on this specimen signifies: persistent/refractory GD, antithyroid drugs over 5 years with positive TRAb. For both TCR sequencing and RNA sequencing, RNA was extracted from PBMCs in TRIzol. The diagnosis of Graves' disease followed American Thyroid Association guidelines. Patients were recruited from an endocrinology department in Xi'an, China. Each patient gave around 9 milliliters of peripheral blood, collected in an EDTA anticoagulant tube. Ficoll Paque Plus density gradient separation was used to isolate PBMCs, and no further T cell sorting was performed. An Agilent 2100 Bioanalyzer and agarose gel were used to check RNA quality, and a NanoDrop 2000 was used to measure RNA concentration.

Remarks on this clonotype: Its antigen remains unidentified. Base qualities are not recorded, but no much larger clone differs from it by a single base.

The sequence joins TRBV9 to TRBJ2-4; there is no confident call for the D gene. The source is a female donor with Graves disease. The starting material was peripheral blood mononuclear cells (PBMCs), obtained when the disease was refractory, from a patient treated with antithyroid drugs. The CDR3 loop reads CASSVLLWAKNIQYF. At the DNA level, the sequence is TGTGCCAGCAGCGTTCTACTGTGGGCCAAAAACATTCAGTACTTC. With all but the CDR3 taken from the reference TRBV9 and TRBJ2-4 genes, the full variable domain is: DSGVTQTPKHLITATGQRVTLRCSPRSGDLSVYWYQQSLDQGLQFLIQYYNGEERAKGNILERFSAQQFPDLHSELNLSSLELGDSALYFCASSVLLWAKNIQYFGAGTRLSVL.